A selection of T cell receptor beta chains follows, all from one sample in a study of blood T cell repertoires in COVID-19. TCRdb's copy holds only in-frame clones and misses some; the assay was immunoSEQ multiplex PCR. The data contain about 190,000 clones, 86% of them singletons. Material: PBMCs or T cells enriched from blood (not recorded which). Source of these receptors: a woman between 35 and 50 years old in a cohort exposed to, infected with or recovered from COVID-19 (not recorded which). Both conserved end residues are part of each CDR3. Fields, in order: J gene, D gene, V gene, clone size, CDR3 protein, CDR3 DNA. A D gene is named only where the DNA matches it firmly. For some rows the clone size is stated as once, few or many, or as a class when expanded; others skip it.

J: TRBJ1-6
D: .
V: TRBV7-6
size: .
CDR3: CASSLATRSNSPLHF
DNA: TGTGCCAGCAGCTTAGCAACCAGGTCTAATTCACCCCTCCACTTT

J: TRBJ2-3
D: TRBD2
V: TRBV11-3
size: .
CDR3: CASSSQRDGTDTQYF
DNA: TGTGCCAGCAGCTCCCAGCGGGATGGAACAGATACGCAGTATTTT

J: TRBJ1-1
D: .
V: TRBV27
size: .
CDR3: CASSLSTAGFMNTEAFF
DNA: TGTGCCAGCAGTTTATCGACGGCAGGTTTTATGAACACTGAAGCTTTCTTT

J: TRBJ1-3
D: TRBD1
V: TRBV25-1
size: .
CDR3: CASTPGQGYTIYF
DNA: TGTGCCAGTACCCCGGGACAGGGTTACACCATATATTTT

J: TRBJ2-1
D: TRBD2
V: TRBV7-9
size: .
CDR3: CASSLVLAALGNEQFF
DNA: TGTGCCAGCAGCTTAGTTCTAGCGGCGTTGGGGAATGAGCAGTTCTTC

J: TRBJ2-7
D: .
V: TRBV15
size: once
CDR3: CATSRDRGTGREQYF
DNA: TGTGCCACCAGCAGAGATCGAGGCACTGGAAGGGAGCAGTACTTC

J: TRBJ2-7
D: TRBD2
V: TRBV7-2
size: few
CDR3: CASSPTSGRNEQYF
DNA: TGTGCCAGCAGCCCGACTAGCGGGAGAAACGAGCAGTACTTC

J: TRBJ2-1
D: .
V: TRBV6-5
size: once
CDR3: CASSKNRSPLEQFF
DNA: TGTGCCAGCAGTAAGAATCGGAGCCCGCTGGAGCAGTTCTTC

J: TRBJ1-1
D: .
V: TRBV6-5
size: .
CDR3: CASSSLRGLNTEAFF
DNA: TGTGCCAGCAGCTCCTTAAGGGGCCTGAACACTGAAGCTTTCTTT

J: TRBJ2-2
D: .
V: TRBV18
size: few
CDR3: CASSRSSVNTGELFF
DNA: TGTGCCAGCTCACGCTCTAGCGTAAACACCGGGGAGCTGTTTTTT

J: TRBJ2-1
D: .
V: TRBV6-5
size: .
CDR3: CASSQGGPYNEQFF
DNA: TGTGCCAGCAGTCAGGGGGGCCCCTACAATGAGCAGTTCTTC

J: TRBJ2-7
D: .
V: TRBV19
size: .
CDR3: CASKGAGEQYF
DNA: TGTGCCAGTAAGGGGGCGGGAGAGCAGTACTTC

J: TRBJ2-7
D: .
V: TRBV4-2
size: .
CDR3: CASSPRLGSSYEQYF
DNA: TGTGCCAGCAGCCCACGCCTAGGGAGCTCCTACGAGCAGTACTTC

J: TRBJ1-2
D: .
V: TRBV29-1
size: once
CDR3: CSVEVARGSGYTF
DNA: TGCAGCGTTGAAGTGGCCAGGGGATCTGGCTACACCTTC

J: TRBJ2-3
D: TRBD2
V: TRBV15
size: .
CDR3: CATSRDLAENTDTQYF
DNA: TGTGCCACCAGCAGAGATCTAGCGGAGAACACAGATACGCAGTATTTT

J: TRBJ1-2
D: TRBD1
V: TRBV6-5
size: .
CDR3: CASSYGDSSYGYTF
DNA: TGTGCCAGCAGTTACGGGGACAGTTCATATGGCTACACCTTC

J: TRBJ2-1
D: TRBD2
V: TRBV4-3
size: .
CDR3: CASSQSWGPGLAVSSYNEQFF
DNA: TGCGCCAGCAGCCAATCCTGGGGACCGGGACTAGCGGTATCCTCCTACAATGAGCAGTTCTTC

J: TRBJ1-5
D: .
V: TRBV19
size: .
CDR3: CASSTQGLNQPQHF
DNA: TGTGCCAGTAGTACCCAGGGCCTCAATCAGCCCCAGCATTTT

J: TRBJ1-1
D: .
V: TRBV27
size: .
CDR3: CASSLKQFSTEAFF
DNA: TGTGCCAGCAGTTTAAAACAATTCAGCACTGAAGCTTTCTTT

J: TRBJ2-3
D: .
V: TRBV7-9
size: .
CDR3: CASILPSSLAPDTQYF
DNA: TGTGCCAGCATCCTCCCCTCCTCACTAGCTCCAGATACGCAGTATTTT

J: TRBJ1-3
D: .
V: TRBV28
size: few
CDR3: CASSLSRASGNTIYF
DNA: TGTGCCAGCAGTTTATCGCGGGCCTCTGGAAACACCATATATTTT

J: TRBJ2-5
D: TRBD2
V: TRBV13
size: .
CDR3: CASSLGGLAGRETQYF
DNA: TGTGCCAGCAGCTTAGGAGGACTAGCGGGAAGAGAGACCCAGTACTTC

J: TRBJ2-7
D: TRBD1
V: TRBV7-2
size: .
CDR3: CASSLGDSRSGHEQYF
DNA: TGTGCCAGCAGCCTCGGGGACAGTCGCTCGGGGCACGAGCAGTACTTC

J: TRBJ1-1
D: TRBD1
V: TRBV4-1
size: once
CDR3: CASSQKQGTEAFF
DNA: TGCGCCAGCAGCCAGAAACAGGGGACTGAAGCTTTCTTT

J: TRBJ2-7
D: .
V: TRBV14
size: .
CDR3: CASSRQGRLYEQYF
DNA: TGTGCCAGCAGCCGTCAGGGGCGCTTATACGAGCAGTACTTC

J: TRBJ2-1
D: TRBD2
V: TRBV4-1
size: .
CDR3: CASRVAGHDNEQFF
DNA: TGCGCCAGCAGAGTAGCGGGGCACGACAATGAGCAGTTCTTC

J: TRBJ1-1
D: TRBD1
V: TRBV27
size: .
CDR3: CASRRTGGMNTEAFF
DNA: TGTGCCAGCAGGAGGACAGGGGGAATGAACACTGAAGCTTTCTTT

J: TRBJ2-1
D: .
V: TRBV11-2
size: .
CDR3: CASSLGPGNEQFF
DNA: TGTGCCAGCAGCTTAGGGCCGGGCAATGAGCAGTTCTTC

J: TRBJ1-1
D: .
V: TRBV7-8
size: .
CDR3: CASSASNTEAFF
DNA: TGTGCCAGCAGCGCGTCAAACACTGAAGCTTTCTTT

J: TRBJ2-1
D: TRBD2
V: TRBV5-1
size: once
CDR3: CASSLGLAGTNEQFF
DNA: TGCGCCAGCAGCTTGGGTCTAGCGGGGACCAATGAGCAGTTCTTC

J: TRBJ1-2
D: TRBD1
V: TRBV3-1/TRBV3-2
size: .
CDR3: CASSQDRGQVTGSYTF
DNA: TGTGCCAGCAGCCAAGATCGCGGACAGGTGACCGGGAGCTACACCTTC

J: TRBJ1-1
D: .
V: TRBV5-1
size: .
CDR3: CASSLVAGTSEAFF
DNA: TGCGCCAGCAGCTTGGTAGCCGGGACATCTGAAGCTTTCTTT

J: TRBJ1-2
D: .
V: TRBV2
size: .
CDR3: CASRGLKGGYGYTF
DNA: TGTGCCAGCAGGGGCCTCAAAGGGGGCTATGGCTACACCTTC

J: TRBJ1-5
D: TRBD1
V: TRBV28
size: .
CDR3: CASSSGQVRFQPQHF
DNA: TGTGCCAGCAGTTCGGGACAGGTACGTTTTCAGCCCCAGCATTTT

J: TRBJ1-2
D: .
V: TRBV5-1
size: .
CDR3: CASSPGARDWPNYGYTF
DNA: TGCGCCAGCAGCCCCGGTGCCCGGGACTGGCCTAACTATGGCTACACCTTC

J: TRBJ2-1
D: TRBD1
V: TRBV7-9
size: .
CDR3: CASSLTTPSVGTGDNEQFF
DNA: TGTGCCAGCAGCTTAACTACGCCATCTGTGGGGACAGGGGACAATGAGCAGTTCTTC

J: TRBJ2-1
D: .
V: TRBV19
size: .
CDR3: CASGSPPLFF
DNA: TGTGCCAGCGGGTCTCCCCCTTTGTTCTTC

J: TRBJ1-1
D: TRBD1
V: TRBV5-1
size: .
CDR3: CASSYTGGVTEAFF
DNA: TGCGCCAGCAGCTACACAGGGGGTGTCACTGAAGCTTTCTTT

J: TRBJ1-2
D: TRBD1
V: TRBV27
size: .
CDR3: CASSPLPQGAGGYTF
DNA: TGTGCCAGCAGTCCACTTCCACAGGGGGCAGGAGGCTACACCTTC

J: TRBJ2-5
D: TRBD1
V: TRBV19
size: .
CDR3: CASSRQGWETQYF
DNA: TGTGCCAGTAGTAGACAGGGTTGGGAGACCCAGTACTTC

J: TRBJ2-2
D: TRBD2
V: TRBV5-1
size: .
CDR3: CASSSLGTSGGVNTGELFF
DNA: TGCGCCAGCAGCTCCCTAGGGACTAGCGGGGGGGTCAACACCGGGGAGCTGTTTTTT

J: TRBJ2-1
D: TRBD2
V: TRBV11-2
size: .
CDR3: CASSLGAGVGYNEQFF
DNA: TGTGCCAGCAGCTTAGGGGCGGGAGTTGGTTACAATGAGCAGTTCTTC

J: TRBJ1-1
D: .
V: TRBV4-2
size: .
CDR3: CASSQELGSKNTEAFF
DNA: TGTGCCAGCAGCCAAGAACTAGGCAGTAAGAACACTGAAGCTTTCTTT

J: TRBJ2-3
D: TRBD2
V: TRBV19
size: .
CDR3: CATSSLAVHTDTQYF
DNA: TGTGCCACCTCGTCACTAGCGGTCCACACAGATACGCAGTATTTT

J: TRBJ2-7
D: .
V: TRBV21-1
size: .
CDR3: CASSKKTWGRASYEQYF
DNA: TGTGCCAGCAGCAAAAAGACCTGGGGGCGGGCGTCCTACGAGCAGTACTTC

J: TRBJ1-3
D: .
V: TRBV30
size: once
CDR3: CAWSVGGDTIYF
DNA: TGTGCCTGGAGTGTAGGGGGAGACACCATATATTTT

J: TRBJ1-1
D: TRBD1
V: TRBV28
size: once
CDR3: CASSIPGTGAAEAFF
DNA: TGTGCCAGCAGTATCCCCGGGACAGGGGCTGCTGAAGCTTTCTTT

J: TRBJ1-5
D: .
V: TRBV12-2
size: .
CDR3: CASRRQGSQPQHF
DNA: TGTGCAAGTCGCCGCCAGGGGAGTCAGCCCCAGCATTTT

J: TRBJ2-3
D: TRBD2
V: TRBV5-1
size: once
CDR3: CASRDSPGTSGRLDTQYF
DNA: TGCGCCAGCAGAGACAGCCCTGGGACTAGCGGGAGATTGGATACGCAGTATTTT

J: TRBJ2-5
D: TRBD2
V: TRBV9
size: .
CDR3: CASSGGLQETQYF
DNA: TGTGCCAGCAGCGGGGGACTACAAGAGACCCAGTACTTC

J: TRBJ2-2
D: TRBD2
V: TRBV4-3
size: .
CDR3: CASSRRYLGLAGNTGELFF
DNA: TGCGCCAGCAGCCGAAGGTATTTGGGACTAGCGGGGAACACCGGGGAGCTGTTTTTT

J: TRBJ2-5
D: TRBD2
V: TRBV13
size: .
CDR3: CASSLGAGEGEETQYF
DNA: TGTGCCAGCAGCTTAGGGGCGGGGGAAGGGGAAGAGACCCAGTACTTC

J: TRBJ2-3
D: .
V: TRBV14
size: .
CDR3: CASSQERPGTDTQYF
DNA: TGTGCCAGCAGCCAAGAACGCCCAGGGACAGATACGCAGTATTTT

J: TRBJ1-4
D: .
V: TRBV5-1
size: .
CDR3: CASSLSRGANEKLFF
DNA: TGCGCCAGCAGCTTGAGTCGCGGGGCTAATGAAAAACTGTTTTTT

J: TRBJ2-7
D: .
V: TRBV4-1
size: .
CDR3: CASSQEASTYEQYF
DNA: TGCGCCAGCAGCCAAGAGGCCAGTACCTACGAGCAGTACTTC